Included here is one TCR beta chain sequence, with context. No antigen is known for it. The method was immunoSEQ multiplex PCR; TCRdb's version includes in-frame clones alone and lacks a portion of them. The data hold 170,000 or so clones, with around 87% observed a single time. This entry is derived from a study of T cell responses to AZD1222 COVID-19 vaccine. Whole-study findings and limits: Reports indicate that nearly half of spike-specific TCRs are directed at unmutated variant regions. Donors, mostly white British, included more females; clonal diversity was possibly underestimated. Spike-spanning, vaccine-associated CD4 TCRs were dominant at 160-218 and 743-854. Sampled repertoires all dated from after the peak T cell response.

V was shortened by 6 bases and J by 2 bases, with 14 bases between the two germline ends. CDR3 length equals 14 residues. The V gene's germline CDR1 is LNHDA and CDR2 SQIVND (reference sequence). V gene TRBV19 combines with J gene TRBJ2-7; D is undetermined. The sample was peripheral blood, taken on day 0 of AZD1222 vaccination. The TCR originated in an adult in good health. CDR3 DNA sequence: TGTGCCAGTAGGCAAACCGACGGCGCCTACGAGCAGTACTTC. Translating it yields CASRQTDGAYEQYF.